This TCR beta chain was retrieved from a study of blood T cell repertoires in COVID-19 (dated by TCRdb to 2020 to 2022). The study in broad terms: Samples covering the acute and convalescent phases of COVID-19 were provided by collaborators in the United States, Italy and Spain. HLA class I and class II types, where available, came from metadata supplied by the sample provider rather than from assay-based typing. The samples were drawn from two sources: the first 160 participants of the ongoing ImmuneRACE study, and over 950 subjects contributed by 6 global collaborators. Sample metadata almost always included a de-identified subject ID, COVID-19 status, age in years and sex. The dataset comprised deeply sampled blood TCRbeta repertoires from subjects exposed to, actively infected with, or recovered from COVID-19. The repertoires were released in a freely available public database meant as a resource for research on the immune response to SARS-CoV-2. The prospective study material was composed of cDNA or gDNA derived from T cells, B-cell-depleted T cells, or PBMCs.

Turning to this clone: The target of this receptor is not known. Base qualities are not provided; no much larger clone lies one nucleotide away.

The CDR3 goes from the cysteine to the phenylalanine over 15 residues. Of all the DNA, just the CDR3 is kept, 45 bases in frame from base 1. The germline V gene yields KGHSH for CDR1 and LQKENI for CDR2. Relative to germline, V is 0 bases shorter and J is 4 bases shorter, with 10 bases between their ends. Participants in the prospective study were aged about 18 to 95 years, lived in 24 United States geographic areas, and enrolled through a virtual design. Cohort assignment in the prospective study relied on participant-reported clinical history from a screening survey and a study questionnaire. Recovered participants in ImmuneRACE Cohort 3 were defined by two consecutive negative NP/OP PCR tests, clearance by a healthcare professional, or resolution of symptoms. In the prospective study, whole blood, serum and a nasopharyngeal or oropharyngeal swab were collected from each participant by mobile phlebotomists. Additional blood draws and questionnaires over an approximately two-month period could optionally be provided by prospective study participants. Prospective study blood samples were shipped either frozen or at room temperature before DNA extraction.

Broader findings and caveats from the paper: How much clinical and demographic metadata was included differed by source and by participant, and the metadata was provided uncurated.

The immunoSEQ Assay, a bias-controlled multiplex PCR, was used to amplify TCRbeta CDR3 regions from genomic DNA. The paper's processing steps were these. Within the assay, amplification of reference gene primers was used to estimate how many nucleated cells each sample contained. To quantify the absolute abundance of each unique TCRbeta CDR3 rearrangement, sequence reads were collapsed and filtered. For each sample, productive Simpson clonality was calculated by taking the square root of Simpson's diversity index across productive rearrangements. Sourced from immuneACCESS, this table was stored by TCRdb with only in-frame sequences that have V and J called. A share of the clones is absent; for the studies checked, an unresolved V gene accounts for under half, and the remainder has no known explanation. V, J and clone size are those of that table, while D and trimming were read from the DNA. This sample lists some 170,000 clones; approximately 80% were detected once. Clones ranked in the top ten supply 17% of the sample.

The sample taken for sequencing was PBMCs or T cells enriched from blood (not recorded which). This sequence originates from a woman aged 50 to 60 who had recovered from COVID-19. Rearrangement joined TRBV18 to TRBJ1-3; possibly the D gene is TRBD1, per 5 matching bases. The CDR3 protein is CASSPPGTQGNTIYF. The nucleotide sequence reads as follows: TGTGCCAGCTCACCACCCGGGACTCAAGGAAACACCATATATTTT.